These 5 T cell receptor beta chains were sequenced from one sample in a study of blood T cell repertoires in COVID-19. TCRdb's table, derived via immunoSEQ multiplex PCR, lists solely in-frame clones and lacks some. The table has around 180,000 clones, roughly 84% seen once; the top ten hold 6.5% to 7.5%. The sequencing input was peripheral blood. All receptors derive from an older man with COVID-19, enrolled during active disease.

This clone was seen just once. V gene TRBV27 combines with J gene TRBJ1-5; 7 bases are a match to TRBD1. Per germline, CDR1 MNHEY and CDR2 SMNVEV (reference sequence). Trimming at V came to 5 bases and at J to 6 bases, leaving 13 bases not matched to a gene. The CDR3 is 16 amino acids. CDR3 nucleotide sequence: TGTGCCAGCAGTCTGGGGCCAAGGGGGCAACTTCAGCCCCAGCATTTT. This codes for CASSLGPRGQLQPQHF.

The chain couples TRBV3-1 (or the pseudogene TRBV3-2) to TRBJ1-5; no clear D. The CDR3 is made up of 14 amino acids. The germline CDR1 and CDR2 sequences are LGHDT and YNNKEL (reference sequence). V lost 4 bases and J 4 bases, leaving 11 bases between the germline ends. CDR3 bases: TGTGCCAGCAGCCTAGGCCCGGGAAATCAGCCCCAGCATTTT. It yields the protein CASSLGPGNQPQHF.

The CDR3 reads CASSLGTGSGYTF. The CDR3 DNA reads as TGTGCCAGCAGCTTAGGGACAGGGTCGGGCTACACCTTC. The chain couples TRBV7-2 to TRBJ1-2; 8 bases agree with TRBD1. CDR3 length: 13 amino acids. V lost 1 base and J lost 8; bases outside the gene matches: 3. The germline V gene has CDR1 SGHTA and CDR2 FQGNSA.

The chain has TRBV10-3 and TRBJ1-1, with 9 bases lining up with TRBD1. CDR3 size: 14 residues. Germline V gene lookup returns CDR1 ENHRY and CDR2 SYGVKD. V trimming: 5 bases; J trimming: 10 bases; junction bases outside the gene matches: 11. This CDR3 is CAISPGQGQRVAFF. In nucleotides, the CDR3 is TGTGCCATCAGTCCGGGACAGGGTCAACGAGTAGCTTTCTTT.

The chain recombines TRBV4-1 with TRBJ2-7; D is perhaps TRBD1 (6 bases). This CDR3 is built from 15 residues. The germline V gene encodes CDR1 MGHRA and CDR2 YSYEKL. V was trimmed by 0 bases and J by 4 bases, leaving 13 bases between them. The CDR3 spells CASSQEKQGGYEQYF. In DNA, the CDR3 is TGCGCCAGCAGCCAAGAGAAACAGGGTGGATACGAGCAGTACTTC.